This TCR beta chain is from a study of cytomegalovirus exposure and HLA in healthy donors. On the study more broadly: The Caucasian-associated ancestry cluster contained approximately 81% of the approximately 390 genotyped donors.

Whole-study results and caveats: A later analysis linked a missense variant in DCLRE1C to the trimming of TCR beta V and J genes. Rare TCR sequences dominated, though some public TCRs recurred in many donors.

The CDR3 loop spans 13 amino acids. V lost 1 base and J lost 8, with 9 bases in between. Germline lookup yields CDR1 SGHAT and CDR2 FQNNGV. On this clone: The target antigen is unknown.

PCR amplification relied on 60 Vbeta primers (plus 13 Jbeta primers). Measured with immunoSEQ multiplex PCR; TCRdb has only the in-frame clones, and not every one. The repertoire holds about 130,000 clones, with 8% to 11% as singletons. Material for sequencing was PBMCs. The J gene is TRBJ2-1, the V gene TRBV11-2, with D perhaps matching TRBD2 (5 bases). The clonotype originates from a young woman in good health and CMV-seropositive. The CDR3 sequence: CASSLVQADEQFF. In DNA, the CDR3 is TGTGCCAGCAGCTTAGTACAAGCGGATGAGCAGTTCTTC.